The source of this T cell receptor (beta chain) is a study of shared clonotypes between healthy human individuals. CDR1 is SQVTM, CDR2 ANQGSEA, per germline. The CDR3 spans 11 residues. This clone was counted once. Each PCR replicate from the sorted subsets contained roughly 210 ng DNA, which is about 30,000 T cell genomes. Data came from immunoSEQ multiplex PCR; TCRdb stores just in-frame clones and leaves some out. The sample consists of 2,500,000 or so clones, 92% of them appearing once. Sequenced: naive CD4+ T cells from PBMCs. Subset specified: CD45RA+ positively selected. The TCR was taken from a man aged 18 to 29 in good health. Some clones in this sample may be carry-over from other donors' samples. This chain connects TRBV29-1 to TRBJ1-2; TRBD1 matches 8 bases. In DNA form, the CDR3 reads TGCACCACCCAGGGGGCGGAGGGCTACACCTTC. It is translated as CTTQGAEGYTF.